This T cell receptor (beta chain) derives from a study of breast tumors, draining lymph nodes, adjacent tissues. TCRdb re-analysed the multiplex PCR reads in MiXCR, keeping a single row per CDR3 protein. The data contain about 89,000 distinct CDR3 sequences, about 27% of them seen just once; the ten biggest clones take up 8.1%. General observations from the study: Tumor and nontumor repertoires were significantly more similar in luminal-like than in basal-like breast cancer. Tumors had less TCR diversity than lymph nodes, more than nontumor tissue.

Samples came from axillary lymph nodes draining the breast cancer. In regard to this clonotype: Antigen specificity is unknown. Germline and junction disagree at one end, which may indicate a read error.

Sequencing was carried out using axillary lymph node tissue. The TCR sequence derives from a female donor with breast cancer. Some clones in this sample may be carry-over from other donors' samples.

Written as DNA, the CDR3 is TGTGCCAGCGCAGACCGGAGGGTCATGAACACTGAATCTTTCTTT. This sequence encodes CASADRRVMNTESFF. The gene calls are TRBV7-2 and TRBJ1-1; D gene uncertain. Germline V lookup: CDR1 SGHTA, CDR2 FQGNSA. The CDR3 consists of 15 residues.